A single sample gave rise to the 8 T cell receptor beta chains below, sequenced in a study of human T cells and chemical hapten exposure. TCRdb reanalysed the 5' RACE reads using MiXCR and keeps one entry per CDR3 protein. The sample lists 130,000 or so distinct CDR3 sequences, around 4.4% occurring once. Extraction yielded total RNA from whole blood (unfractionated). The receptors originated from a female donor in good health.

This clonotype was found many times. The J gene is TRBJ2-7, the V gene TRBV12-3 or TRBV12-4, with 9 bases identical to TRBD2. The length of the CDR3 is 14 residues. V lost 4 bases to trimming and J lost 13 bases; unmatched junction nucleotides: 14. This chain's CDR3 is CASSWGASGTNIYF. The CDR3, as DNA: TGTGCCAGCAGTTGGGGGGCTAGCGGGACTAATATATACTTC.

This clonotype was detected ten times or more. The gene calls are TRBV19 and TRBJ2-5, with TRBD1 matching 9 bases. There are 14 residues in the CDR3. The V segment lost 3 bases and the J segment 9 bases; nucleotides outside the gene matches: 8. CDR1 is LNHDA, CDR2 SQIVND, per germline (reference sequence). CDR3 coding DNA: TGTGCCAGTAGTATGGACAGGGGACTCGGGGCCCAGTACTTC. This sequence encodes CASSMDRGLGAQYF.

This clonotype showed up many times. V usage is TRBV7-3 and J usage is TRBJ1-4; 9 bases map to TRBD1. The junction had 4 bases not matched to a gene; V was cut back by 5 bases and J by 3 bases. Germline V gives CDR1 SGHTA, CDR2 FQGTGA. This CDR3 has 15 amino acids. CDR3 amino acids: CASSAGQGANEKLFF. In DNA, the CDR3 is TGTGCCAGCAGCGCGGGACAGGGTGCTAATGAAAAACTGTTTTTT.

This clonotype came up a few times. The chain has TRBV13 and TRBJ2-4; D not resolved. The V end lost 8 bases, the J end lost 0 bases, and 8 bases lay between the germline ends. Germline CDR1 and CDR2: PRHDT and FYEKMQ (reference sequence). The CDR3 contains 13 residues. CDR3 sequence: CASGTLAKNIQYF. The CDR3 DNA is TGTGCCAGCGGTACACTAGCCAAAAACATTCAGTACTTC.

This clonotype was detected only a few times. The chain links TRBV29-1 to TRBJ1-2; 7 bases map to TRBD1. This CDR3 has 14 residues. The J segment lost 3 bases and the V segment lost 4 bases, leaving 8 bases of the junction unmatched. Germline CDR1 SQVTM, CDR2 ANQGSEA. CDR3 DNA: TGCAGCGTTGTTGACAGGGTTTCGGACTATGGCTACACCTTC. It codes for CSVVDRVSDYGYTF.

Ten or more counts support this clonotype. The V call is TRBV9, the J call TRBJ1-1; a possible D gene is TRBD1 (5 bases). Trimming left V 2 bases short and J 7 bases short, with 12 bases between. The CDR3 spans 13 residues. Germline V gene lookup returns CDR1 SGDLS and CDR2 YYNGEE. In DNA form, the CDR3 reads TGTGCCAGCAGCGTGGGGGGAGTGGGTGAAGCTTTCTTT. Translation: CASSVGGVGEAFF.

This clonotype was detected only a few times. This could be a read error, since a much larger clone is one nucleotide away. The chain couples TRBV7-2 to TRBJ2-7; no reliable D call. The CDR3 has 14 residues. The V and J ends lost 1 base and 5 bases respectively, with 12 bases between them. From germline, CDR1 is SGHTA and CDR2 FQGNSA. CDR3 protein: CASSLVGRTDEQYF. The CDR3 coding sequence is TGTGCCAGCAGCTTAGTCGGCCGGACCGACGAGCAGTACTTC.

There are many counts of this clonotype. The chain couples TRBV2 to TRBJ1-5; tentative D call: TRBD1 (6 bases). Germline V CDR1 and CDR2: SNHLY, FYNNEI. This CDR3 region has 15 residues. With 5 bases removed from V and 2 bases from J, the gap between germline ends came to 13 bases. CDR3 in DNA: TGTGCCAGCAGTAGCCCAGGGGAAGGCAATCAGCCCCAGCATTTT. It encodes CASSSPGEGNQPQHF.